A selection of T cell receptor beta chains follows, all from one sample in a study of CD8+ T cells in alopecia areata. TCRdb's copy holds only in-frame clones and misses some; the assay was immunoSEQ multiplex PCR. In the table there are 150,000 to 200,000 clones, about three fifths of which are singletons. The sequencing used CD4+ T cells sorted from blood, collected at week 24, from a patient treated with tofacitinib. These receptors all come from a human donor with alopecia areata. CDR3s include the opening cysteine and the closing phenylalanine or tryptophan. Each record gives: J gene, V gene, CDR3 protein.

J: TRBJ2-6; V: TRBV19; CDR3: CASSLGGGGANVLTF
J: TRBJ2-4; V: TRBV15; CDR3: CATSRVPGGNIQYF
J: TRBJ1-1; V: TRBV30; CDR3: CAWSDRGLYF
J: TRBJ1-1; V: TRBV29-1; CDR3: CSVAKVQDNTEAFF
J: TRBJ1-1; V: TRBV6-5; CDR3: CASKWGVEAFF
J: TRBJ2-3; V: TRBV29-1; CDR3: CSSLEGLADTQYF
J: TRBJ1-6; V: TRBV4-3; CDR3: CASSQVAGANSPLHF
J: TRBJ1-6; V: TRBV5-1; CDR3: CASSTGQGNSPLHF
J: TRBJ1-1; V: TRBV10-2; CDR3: CASSDRARTEAFF
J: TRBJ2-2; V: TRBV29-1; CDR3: CSVLEQGEIGELFF
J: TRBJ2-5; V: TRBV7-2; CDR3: CASSSYGGQETQYF
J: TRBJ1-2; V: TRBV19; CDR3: CASSLSAGTGNYGYTF
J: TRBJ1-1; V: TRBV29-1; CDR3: CSVDVNTEAFF
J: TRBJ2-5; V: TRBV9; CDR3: CASSALLRLVQETQYF
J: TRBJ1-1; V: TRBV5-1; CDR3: CASSSQSGAPLNTEAFF
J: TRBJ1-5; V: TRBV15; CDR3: CATSRTKDPNQPQHF
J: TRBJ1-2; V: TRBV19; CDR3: CASTRGGYYGYTF
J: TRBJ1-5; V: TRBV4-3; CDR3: CASSQDAAAYNQPQHF
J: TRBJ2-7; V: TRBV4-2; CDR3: CASSQPGGLSYEQYF
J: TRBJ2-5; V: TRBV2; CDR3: CASSTPPRPETQYF
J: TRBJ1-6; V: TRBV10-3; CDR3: CAIRSGQDSPLHF
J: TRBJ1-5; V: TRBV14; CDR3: CASSLLGSGPQHF
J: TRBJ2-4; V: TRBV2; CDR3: CASSPLVEHIQYF
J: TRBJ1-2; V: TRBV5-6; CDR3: CASSYRSIQGYTF
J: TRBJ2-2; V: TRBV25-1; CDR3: CASSPSGTSGGNTGELFF
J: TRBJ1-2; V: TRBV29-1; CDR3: CSVGQNYGYTF
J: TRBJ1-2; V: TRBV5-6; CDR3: CASSFRIRGHYGYTF
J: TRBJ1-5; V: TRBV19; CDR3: CASSIDPRRRYSNQPQHF
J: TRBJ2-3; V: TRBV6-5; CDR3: CASSDTPSTDTQYF
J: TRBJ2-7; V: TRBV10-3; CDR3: CAISESASYEQYF
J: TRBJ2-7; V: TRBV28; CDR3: CASSAPKGLVYEQYF
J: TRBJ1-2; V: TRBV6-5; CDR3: CASRSGGVDYGYTF
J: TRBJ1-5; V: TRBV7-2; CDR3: CASSLGADNQPQHF
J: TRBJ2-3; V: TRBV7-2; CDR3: CASNGGSPSTDTQYF
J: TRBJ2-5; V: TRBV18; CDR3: CASSFELLSPQETQYF
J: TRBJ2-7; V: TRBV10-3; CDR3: CAIRAGSYEQYF
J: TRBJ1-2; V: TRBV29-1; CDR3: CSVGGGLIPYTF
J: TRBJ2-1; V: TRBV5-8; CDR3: CASSLRSQGGGNEQFF
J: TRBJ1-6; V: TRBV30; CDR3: CAWRSRGWAPLHF
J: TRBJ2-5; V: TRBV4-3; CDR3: CASSQNRGGMETQYF
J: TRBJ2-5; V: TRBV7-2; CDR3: CASSSLAGGRETQYF